This T cell receptor (beta chain) was documented in a study of T cell responses to AZD1222 COVID-19 vaccine. The CDR3 is 14 residues long. Between the trimmed V and J ends, which lost 0 bases and 4 bases, there was a span of 9 bases. Germline V lookup: CDR1 SGHAT, CDR2 FQNNGV. Points from the study as a whole: The study identified only five to seven AZD1222 recipients as seropositive at baseline.

Repertoires were generated with immunoSEQ multiplex PCR, while TCRdb's copy carries only in-frame clones and drops some. The sample gives some 80,000 clones, over 60% of which show up once; about 26% is in the top ten. Comment on this clone: Its matching antigen is unknown.

The sequence came from an adult who received the MenACWY meningococcal vaccine as a control. The V gene is TRBV11-2, the J gene TRBJ1-1; D unresolved. This specimen was peripheral blood, taken 28 days after the second dose of the MenACWY control vaccine. CDR3 sequence (DNA): TGTGCCAGCAGCTTAGAGGGTACCAGCACTGAAGCTTTCTTT. Its protein is CASSLEGTSTEAFF.